Shown below are 4 T cell receptor beta chains from a single sample sequenced in a study of T cells in Graves' hyperthyroidism and ophthalmopathy. TCR beta CDR3 regions were amplified from RNA transcripts. In the first-round RT-PCR of the TCR CDR3, the HTBI primer set was used. TCRdb used MiXCR to reprocess the multiplex PCR reads, holding one entry per CDR3 protein. This sample has around 350,000 distinct CDR3 sequences, with about a fifth found just once. Input material: blood. Receptors were obtained from a young woman with Graves' hyperthyroidism.

In its sample, this clonotype was seen many times. The chain uses TRBV10-3 and TRBJ2-2; 11 bases line up with TRBD1. The CDR3 length is 13 residues. The germline V gene has CDR1 ENHRY and CDR2 SYGVKD. J gave up 6 bases and V 10 bases, and 4 bases lay outside the gene matches. The CDR3: CATGTGGAGELFF. CDR3 in DNA: TGTGCCACTGGGACAGGGGGAGCCGGGGAGCTGTTTTTT.

The J gene is TRBJ2-5, the V gene TRBV5-1, with D tentatively TRBD1 (5 bases). Trimming removed 3 bases from V and 3 bases from J, with 9 bases in between. Per the germline V gene, CDR1 is SGHRS and CDR2 is YFSETQ. The CDR3 contains 13 residues. The CDR3 DNA reads TGCGCCAGCAGCTCCGGACATGAAGAGACCCAGTACTTC. Translation gives CASSSGHEETQYF.

Comment on this clonotype: A much more abundant neighbour one base away suggests this may be a read error. The chain recombines TRBV27 with TRBJ2-1, with D unclear. The CDR3 is made up of 14 amino acids. Germline values: CDR1 MNHEY, CDR2 SMNVEV (reference sequence). The V and J ends lost 3 bases and 5 bases respectively, with 11 bases between them. CDR3 sequence reads: CASSLWEINNEQFF. CDR3 nucleotide sequence: TGTGCCAGCAGTTTGTGGGAAATCAACAATGAGCAGTTCTTC.

The gene calls are TRBV3-1 and TRBJ2-7; the match to TRBD1 covers 8 bases. Germline assignment: CDR1 LGHDT and CDR2 YNNKEL (reference sequence). Unmatched junction bases numbered 10, after V lost 0 bases and J lost 3 bases. This CDR3 spans 17 amino acids. CDR3 amino acids: CASSQDLAQGVFYEQYF. In DNA, the CDR3 is TGTGCCAGCAGCCAAGATCTAGCACAGGGGGTTTTCTACGAGCAGTACTTC.